This T cell receptor beta chain came from a study of response to subunit inactivated influenza vaccine. Whole-study results and caveats: After each seasonal influenza vaccination, few new T cells are recruited, the authors suggested.

CDR1 and CDR2 (germline): MNHEY, SVGEGT. The CDR3 sequence is 18 residues long. V dropped 0 bases and J dropped 7; count of bases not matched to a gene: 8. This clonotype turned up a few times. The antigen is unknown. TCRdb re-derived calls from the RT-PCR reads in MiXCR, one entry per CDR3 protein. The sample has roughly 710,000 distinct CDR3 sequences, 13% to 15% seen once. The rearrangement joins TRBV6-2 or TRBV6-3 to TRBJ2-3; 15 nucleotides align to TRBD2. This receptor was taken from a man in his forties or fifties who received an inactivated influenza vaccine. Source: PBMCs from blood, taken 14 to 15 days before vaccination. CDR3: CASSYSRTSGGALNTQYF. DNA of the CDR3: TGTGCCAGCAGTTACTCCCGGACTAGCGGGGGGGCCTTGAATACGCAGTATTTT.